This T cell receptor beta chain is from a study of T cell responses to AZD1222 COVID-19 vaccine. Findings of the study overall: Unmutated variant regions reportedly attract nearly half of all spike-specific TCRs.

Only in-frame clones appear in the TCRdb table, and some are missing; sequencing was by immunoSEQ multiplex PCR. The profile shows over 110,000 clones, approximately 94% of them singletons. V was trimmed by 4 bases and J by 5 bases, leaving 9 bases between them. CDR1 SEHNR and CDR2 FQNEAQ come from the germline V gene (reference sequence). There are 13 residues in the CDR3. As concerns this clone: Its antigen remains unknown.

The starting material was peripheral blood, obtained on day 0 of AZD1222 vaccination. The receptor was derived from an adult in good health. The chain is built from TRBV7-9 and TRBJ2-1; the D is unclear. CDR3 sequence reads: CASSSIGDNEQFF. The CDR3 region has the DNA TGTGCCAGCAGCTCTATAGGAGACAATGAGCAGTTCTTC.